Sequencing of this TCR beta chain was carried out in a study of cytomegalovirus exposure and HLA in healthy donors. This CDR3 is built from 15 residues. Germline V gene sequence: CDR1 MNHEY, CDR2 SVGAGI. V dropped 6 bases and J dropped 1; count of bases not matched to a gene: 7. The method was immunoSEQ multiplex PCR; TCRdb's version includes in-frame clones alone and lacks a portion of them. The data contain some 150,000 clones, roughly 89% of them singletons. A remark on this clone: The antigen is undetermined.

Study-wide points: Per published reports, the classifier diagnosed cytomegalovirus status with high specificity and sensitivity. Most TCRs appeared rarely, but some public TCRs recurred in many donors. The study recorded some 160 TCR beta chains that were cytomegalovirus-associated.

The material sequenced was PBMCs. The source of this sequence is a man aged 18 to 30 in good health and CMV-seropositive. The chain couples TRBV6-5 to TRBJ1-2; TRBD1 matches 8 bases. The CDR3 bases are TGTGCCAGCAGCGCTGACAGGGGTATTAACTATGGCTACACCTTC. Translated: CASSADRGINYGYTF.